A single sample is the source of the 27 T cell receptor beta chains below, sequenced in a study of regulatory T cells in long-lasting Graves disease. The time point denotes: newly diagnosed GD, antithyroid drugs for less than 3 months. After RNA was extracted from PBMCs, the TCR library was made from it. According to the study, TCR beta libraries were built with iRepertoire HTBI primers and CDR3-region Arm-PCR. TCRdb analysed the multiplex PCR reads with MiXCR anew, one entry per CDR3 protein. The table shows around 250,000 distinct CDR3 sequences, with under 20% occurring only once. These data were likewise used in another study, on T cells in Graves' hyperthyroidism and ophthalmopathy.

The specimen was peripheral blood mononuclear cells (PBMCs), collected at new diagnosis, from a patient treated with antithyroid drugs. These receptors all come from a woman in her twenties or thirties with Graves disease.

Concerning this clonotype itself: A much larger clone lies one base from this, so it may be a read error. The chain employs TRBV6-1 and TRBJ2-7; D is perhaps TRBD1 (5 bases). This CDR3 contains 14 residues. The V gene lost 2 bases and the J gene lost 0 bases, with 8 bases spanning the gap. The germline CDR1 and CDR2 sequences are MNHNS and SASEGT. Written as DNA, the CDR3 is TGTGCCAGCAGTGAAAATACAGGCTCCTACGAGCAGTACTTC. Translation gives CASSENTGSYEQYF.

This clonotype appeared many times. The chain has TRBV20-1 and TRBJ1-2; 9 bases are shared with TRBD1. CDR1 and CDR2 (germline): DFQATT, SNEGSKA (reference sequence). This CDR3 comprises 13 residues. J was trimmed by 8 bases and V by 4 bases; bases with no gene match: 8. The CDR3 sequence is CSATRDRVKGYTF. The DNA for the CDR3 is TGCAGTGCTACCCGGGACAGGGTAAAAGGCTACACCTTC.

This clonotype was seen only a few times. The chain uses TRBV6-1 and TRBJ1-1; D gene uncertain. V was pared by 6 bases and J by 1 base, with 15 bases between. CDR1 is MNHNS, CDR2 SASEGT, per germline. This CDR3 has 15 amino acids. The CDR3 sequence: CASSQLTSENTEAFF. The CDR3, as DNA: TGTGCCAGCAGCCAGCTCACATCAGAGAACACTGAAGCTTTCTTT.

Ten or more counts support this clonotype. The V call is TRBV12-5, the J call TRBJ1-3; D is unclear. The CDR3 spans 16 residues. Germline CDR1 and CDR2: LGHNT and FRNRAP. V lost 3 bases to trimming and J lost 0 bases, with 12 bases between them. CDR3 loop: CASGLTDRRSGNTIYF. The CDR3 nucleotides are TGTGCTAGTGGTTTAACCGACCGACGCTCTGGAAACACCATATATTTT.

This clonotype showed up many times. The chain carries TRBV7-8 and TRBJ1-5; 12 bases map to TRBD1. This CDR3 spans 16 amino acids. Germline assignment: CDR1 SGHVS and CDR2 FQNEAQ. With 2 bases clipped from V and 6 bases from J, the junction kept 5 bases outside the gene matches. The CDR3 coding sequence is TGTGCCAGCAGCTTATTCGGGACAGGGGGCGGTCAGCCCCAGCATTTT. Translated: CASSLFGTGGGQPQHF.

Many counts were recorded for this clonotype. This CDR3 reads CSVVRVPKDTEAFF. The CDR3 DNA sequence: TGCAGCGTTGTAAGGGTTCCCAAGGACACTGAAGCTTTCTTT. V usage is TRBV29-1 and J usage is TRBJ1-1, with D uncertain. The CDR3 runs to 14 residues. Between the trimmed V and J ends, which lost 4 bases and 3 bases, there was a span of 15 bases. In germline, CDR1 is SQVTM, CDR2 ANQGSEA.

This clonotype came up a few times. V gene TRBV2 combines with J gene TRBJ1-3; D perhaps matches TRBD1 (6 bases). Trimming pared 5 bases from V and 3 bases from J, leaving 17 bases between. The CDR3 is 16 amino acids. The germline V gene has CDR1 SNHLY and CDR2 FYNNEI. DNA for the CDR3: TGTGCCAGCAGTAGGGACAACCTCCTGGATGGAAACACCATATATTTT. Encoded protein: CASSRDNLLDGNTIYF. Using reference TRBV2 and TRBJ1-3 for the parts outside the CDR3, the full variable domain is EPEVTQTPSHQVTQMGQEVILRCVPISNHLYFYWYRQILGQKVEFLVSFYNNEISEKSEIFDDQFSVERPDGSNFTLKIRSTKLEDSAMYFCASSRDNLLDGNTIYFGEGSWLTVV.

This clonotype has at least ten counts. The chain carries TRBV2 and TRBJ2-5; 8 nucleotides match TRBD1. The CDR3 covers 14 residues. Germline V CDR1 and CDR2: SNHLY, FYNNEI. V lost 8 bases, J lost 2 bases, and 7 bases stayed unmatched. CDR3 region: CASWGQAIQETQYF. DNA for the CDR3: TGTGCCAGCTGGGGACAGGCGATTCAAGAGACCCAGTACTTC.

Ten or more counts support this clonotype. The chain has TRBV5-1 and TRBJ2-1; perhaps TRBD2 as D (6 bases). The germline V gene has CDR1 SGHRS and CDR2 YFSETQ. Trimming left V 7 bases short and J 5 bases short, with 19 bases between. The CDR3 loop spans 15 amino acids. The chain's CDR3 is CASRDGGRNHNEQFF. CDR3 DNA: TGCGCCAGCCGGGATGGGGGGAGAAACCACAATGAGCAGTTCTTC.

The sample holds many counts of this clonotype. The rearrangement uses TRBV4-1 and TRBJ2-3, with 11 bases aligning to TRBD2. The V segment lost 6 bases and the J segment 0 bases; nucleotides outside the gene matches: 14. Germline assignment: CDR1 MGHRA and CDR2 YSYEKL. This CDR3 is built from 19 residues. Here the CDR3 DNA reads TGCGCCAGCAGTCTTAGCGGGGGGGCCTTCTTGCTTAGCACAGATACGCAGTATTTT. This codes for CASSLSGGAFLLSTDTQYF.

This clonotype was seen a handful of times. The V call is TRBV5-4, the J call TRBJ1-4, with 7 nucleotides matching TRBD1. V lost 3 bases, J lost 8 bases, and 10 bases stayed unmatched. This CDR3 region has 15 residues. The V gene's germline CDR1 is SGHNT and CDR2 YYREEE (reference sequence). The CDR3 region is CASSSQQGLGEKLFF. DNA for the CDR3: TGTGCCAGCAGCTCCCAACAGGGGCTTGGGGAAAAACTGTTTTTT.

This clonotype was recorded at least ten times. The chain couples TRBV20-1 to TRBJ1-4; TRBD1 aligns across 9 bases. CDR1 and CDR2 from the germline V gene are DFQATT and SNEGSKA (reference sequence). V was pared by 1 base and J by 7 bases, with 4 bases of the junction left unmatched. The CDR3 totals 14 residues. For the CDR3, the DNA is TGCAGTGCTAGAGCGGGACAGGGATTTGAAAAACTGTTTTTT. Amino acid sequence: CSARAGQGFEKLFF.

To note about this clonotype: This is likely an artifact of a read error, given a far larger clone one base away. This chain connects TRBV5-5 to TRBJ1-6; unclear D gene. The CDR3 consists of 15 residues. Germline lookup yields CDR1 SGHKS and CDR2 YYEKEE (reference sequence). The CDR3 region is CASSLRSIGNSPLHF. The CDR3 nucleotides read TGCGCCAGCAGCCTCCGTTCGATAGGCAATTCACCCCTCCACTTT.

The chain joins TRBV6-1 to TRBJ1-4; D is undetermined. This CDR3 is 12 amino acids long. Trimming took off 6 bases at V and 7 bases at J, with 9 bases between the two ends. Looked up from germline, CDR1 is MNHNS and CDR2 is SASEGT. CDR3 in DNA: TGTGCCAGCAGGGATTGGGGTGAAAAACTGTTTTTT. Its translation is CASRDWGEKLFF.

A remark on this clonotype: The likely explanation is a read error, given a far larger clone one base away. The chain links TRBV11-2 to TRBJ2-7; possibly TRBD2 for D (7 bases). The germline V gene has CDR1 SGHAT and CDR2 FQNNGV. Trimming took 1 base from V and 7 from J, leaving 20 bases between them. The CDR3 loop spans 16 amino acids. The CDR3 DNA follows: TGTGCCAGCAGCTTAGGAAGGGGGGGATCATACAATGAGCAGTACTTC. It encodes CASSLGRGGSYNEQYF.

With regard to this clonotype: A much larger clone differs by one base, so this may be a read error. The chain is built from TRBV12-3 or TRBV12-4 and TRBJ2-1; the D gene is possibly TRBD2 (5 bases). This CDR3 spans 13 amino acids. Trimming shortened V by 5 bases and J by 9 bases, and 14 bases separated the two germline ends. For the CDR3, the DNA is TGTGCCAGCAGTGACGTCGCTAGCCTTGAGCAGTTCTTC. Its protein product is CASSDVASLEQFF.

Ten or more counts support this clonotype. The CDR3: CASSFGSSDGQPQHF. The CDR3 bases are TGTGCCAGCAGTTTTGGATCTTCAGACGGGCAGCCCCAGCATTTT. The chain joins TRBV7-8 to TRBJ1-5; D is unclear. Trimming left V 6 bases short and J 7 bases short, with 19 bases between. The CDR3 covers 15 residues. Per the germline V gene, CDR1 is SGHVS and CDR2 is FQNEAQ.

This clonotype has at least ten counts. The V call is TRBV20-1, the J call TRBJ2-3, with a tentative D call TRBD2 (5 bases). V gave up 1 base and J gave up 5 bases, with 10 bases separating them. The CDR3 is made up of 13 amino acids. CDR1 is DFQATT and CDR2 is SNEGSKA in the germline V gene (reference sequence). CDR3 nucleotides: TGCAGTGCTAGAGCCCTAGCAATAGATACGCAGTATTTT. It specifies CSARALAIDTQYF.

This clonotype was picked up many times. The chain joins TRBV20-1 to TRBJ2-2; no clear D. Per the germline V gene, CDR1 is DFQATT and CDR2 is SNEGSKA (reference sequence). CDR3 length: 12 residues. V shed 2 bases and J shed 8 bases, with 9 bases lying between them. As DNA, the CDR3 is TGCAGTGCTAGACCCCTCCGAGGGGAGCTGTTTTTT. Translated: CSARPLRGELFF.

Many counts were recorded for this clonotype. V and J are TRBV24-1 and TRBJ2-3, with 8 bases identical to TRBD1. The V and J ends lost 4 bases and 3 bases, in that order; junction bases with no gene match: 11. Germline CDR1 is KGHDR and CDR2 is SFDVKD. The CDR3 is 17 amino acids. The CDR3 spells CATSEKTGERGTDTQYF. The CDR3 region has the DNA TGTGCCACCAGTGAAAAGACAGGGGAGAGAGGAACAGATACGCAGTATTTT.

This clonotype appeared many times. The chain has TRBV27 and TRBJ1-5; a weak D match, TRBD1 (5 bases). The CDR3 is 16 residues long. The germline V and J ends were trimmed by 2 bases and 3 bases, with 14 bases remaining between them. Germline CDR1 and CDR2: MNHEY and SMNVEV (reference sequence). The CDR3, as DNA: TGTGCCAGCAGTTTAGTGGGAGGGGAAGTCAATCAGCCCCAGCATTTT. It is translated as CASSLVGGEVNQPQHF.

This clonotype was observed at least ten times. This chain uses TRBV20-1 with TRBJ2-5, with TRBD2 matching 9 bases. The CDR3 covers 13 residues. CDR1 is DFQATT, CDR2 SNEGSKA, per germline (reference sequence). Unmatched junction bases numbered 5, after V lost 7 bases and J lost 2 bases. CDR3 sequence (DNA): TGCAGTGTCCCGGGACTAGCTCAAGAGACCCAGTACTTC. Translation: CSVPGLAQETQYF.

This clonotype was seen ten or more times. V is TRBV27 and J is TRBJ1-2, with D hard to call. There are 14 residues in the CDR3. CDR1 is MNHEY and CDR2 is SMNVEV in the germline V gene (reference sequence). With 2 bases removed from V and 2 bases from J, the gap between germline ends came to 9 bases. CDR3 nucleotides: TGTGCCAGCAGTTTAGGAGTCTCAAACTATGGCTACACCTTC. It translates to CASSLGVSNYGYTF.

In its sample, this clonotype was seen many times. The V call is TRBV7-9, the J call TRBJ2-4; possibly TRBD2 for D (5 bases). Germline CDR1 and CDR2: SEHNR and FQNEAQ (reference sequence). V was trimmed by 1 base and J by 8 bases, leaving 9 bases between them. CDR3 length equals 13 residues. CDR3 DNA sequence: TGTGCCAGCAGCTTAGAAAGGCGGGACATTCAGTACTTC. It codes for CASSLERRDIQYF.

The chain uses TRBV6-1 and TRBJ2-2; D is undetermined. The CDR3 covers 13 residues. V was shortened by 8 bases and J by 4 bases, with 11 bases between the two germline ends. Germline-derived CDR1 and CDR2 are MNHNS and SASEGT. The CDR3 sequence is CASHLGFTGELFF. CDR3 coding DNA: TGTGCCAGCCACTTAGGCTTCACCGGGGAGCTGTTTTTT.

The J gene is TRBJ1-2, the V gene TRBV20-1, with D maybe TRBD1 (6 bases). Trimming took off 0 bases at V and 2 bases at J, with 10 bases between the two ends. The CDR3 is 14 residues long. Looked up from germline, CDR1 is DFQATT and CDR2 is SNEGSKA (reference sequence). CDR3 in DNA: TGCAGTGCTAGAGATCCCGGGACAAACTATGGCTACACCTTC. Translating it yields CSARDPGTNYGYTF.

This clonotype showed up many times. The rearrangement joins TRBV7-2 to TRBJ2-5, with 12 positions matching TRBD2. Germline loops: CDR1 SGHTA, CDR2 FQGNSA. The CDR3 spans 17 residues. V was clipped by 5 bases and J by 7 bases; unmatched bases: 14. CDR3 nucleotides: TGTGCCAGCAGCACCCAGTCCGGACTAGCGGGGCCGGGGACCCAGTACTTC. As protein: CASSTQSGLAGPGTQYF.